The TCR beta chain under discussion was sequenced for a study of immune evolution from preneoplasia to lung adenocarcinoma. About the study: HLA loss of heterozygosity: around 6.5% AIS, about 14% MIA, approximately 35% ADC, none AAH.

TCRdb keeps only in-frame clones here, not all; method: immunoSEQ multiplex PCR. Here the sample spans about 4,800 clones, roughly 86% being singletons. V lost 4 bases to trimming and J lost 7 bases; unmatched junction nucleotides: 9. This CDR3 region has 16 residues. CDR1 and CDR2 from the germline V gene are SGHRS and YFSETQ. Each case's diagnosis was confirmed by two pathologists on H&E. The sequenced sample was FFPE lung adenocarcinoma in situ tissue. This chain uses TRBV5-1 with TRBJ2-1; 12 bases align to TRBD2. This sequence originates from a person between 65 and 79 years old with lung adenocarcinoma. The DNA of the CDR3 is TGCGCCAGCAGCCCGTTACCTAGCGGGAGGGCGAATGAGCAGTTCTTC. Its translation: CASSPLPSGRANEQFF. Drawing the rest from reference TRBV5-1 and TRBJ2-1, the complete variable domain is KAGVTQTPRYLIKTRGQQVTLSCSPISGHRSVSWYQQTPGQGLQFLFEYFSETQRNKGNFPGRFSGRQFSNSRSEMNVSTLELGDSALYLCASSPLPSGRANEQFFGPGTRLTVL.